Presented here are 27 T cell receptor beta chains from one specimen sequenced in a study of shared clonotypes between healthy human individuals. The method was immunoSEQ multiplex PCR; TCRdb's version includes in-frame clones alone and lacks a portion of them. The profile shows 980,000 or so clones, about three quarters of them singletons. The sequenced sample consisted of memory CD4+ T cells sorted from blood. Stated subset: CD45RA-negative fraction. The receptors stem from a man in his late teens or twenties in good health.

This chain connects TRBV9 to TRBJ1-4; 8 bases fit TRBD1. V was pared by 4 bases and J by 3 bases, with 17 bases of the junction left unmatched. Germline CDR1 is SGDLS and CDR2 is YYNGEE. This CDR3 is 19 amino acids long. This CDR3 is CASSPDDRGRARANEKLFF. The CDR3 nucleotides read TGTGCCAGCAGCCCAGACGACAGGGGAAGAGCTAGAGCTAATGAAAAACTGTTTTTT.

This chain's CDR3 is CASSLKGDYGYTF. The CDR3, as DNA: TGTGCCAGCAGTTTAAAGGGGGACTATGGCTACACCTTC. V gene TRBV27 combines with J gene TRBJ1-2, with a possible D match to TRBD1 (6 bases). The V end lost 2 bases, the J end lost 3 bases, and 7 bases lay between the germline ends. There are 13 residues in the CDR3. Looked up from germline, CDR1 is MNHEY and CDR2 is SMNVEV (reference sequence).

This CDR3 is CASSPIGQTGGRTEAFF. CDR3 in DNA: TGTGCCAGCAGTCCCATTGGTCAAACAGGGGGAAGAACTGAAGCTTTCTTT. The gene calls are TRBV27 and TRBJ1-1, with 8 positions matching TRBD1. This CDR3 region has 17 residues. Germline lookup yields CDR1 MNHEY and CDR2 SMNVEV (reference sequence). The ends lost 5 bases at V and 5 bases at J; junction bases unmatched: 16.

The V call is TRBV16, the J call TRBJ1-2, with a tentative D call TRBD1 (5 bases). V lost 1 base and J 8 bases, leaving 14 bases between the germline ends. Per germline, CDR1 KGHSY and CDR2 FQNENV. The CDR3 sequence is 14 residues long. CDR3 nucleotide sequence: TGTGCCAGCAGCCAATTCGGGGGGAGCGGCGGCTACACCTTC. It yields the protein CASSQFGGSGGYTF. The variable domain in full, completed from reference TRBV16 and TRBJ1-2, reads GEEVAQTPKHLVRGEGQKAKLYCAPIKGHSYVFWYQQVLKNEFKFLISFQNENVFDETGMPKERFSAKCLPNSPCSLEIQATKLEDSAVYFCASSQFGGSGGYTFGSGTRLTVV.

This chain links TRBV19 with TRBJ2-1; 12 bases are shared with TRBD2. Germline lookup yields CDR1 LNHDA and CDR2 SQIVND (reference sequence). V trimming: 4 bases; J trimming: 6 bases; junction bases outside the gene matches: 7. The length of the CDR3 is 16 residues. CDR3: CASSSWTSGVGNEQFF. The DNA of the CDR3 is TGTGCCAGTAGTAGTTGGACTAGCGGGGTTGGCAATGAGCAGTTCTTC.

The chain has TRBV6-5 and TRBJ2-1, with TRBD2 identical over 8 bases. Germline lookup yields CDR1 MNHEY and CDR2 SVGAGI. Unmatched junction bases numbered 8, after V lost 7 bases and J lost 15 bases. This CDR3 spans 11 amino acids. The CDR3 sequence: CASTHGTSLFF. Written as DNA, the CDR3 is TGTGCCAGCACTCACGGGACTAGTCTGTTCTTC.

This chain uses TRBV4-1 with TRBJ2-2; 8 positions match TRBD1. There are 14 residues in the CDR3. J lost 5 bases, V lost 1 base, and 0 bases had no gene match. Germline CDR1 is MGHRA and CDR2 is YSYEKL. CDR3 DNA: TGCGCCAGCAGCCAAGGACAGGGGACCGGGGAGCTGTTTTTT. It translates to CASSQGQGTGELFF.

CDR3 in amino acids: CASSLSRVTEAFF. Here the CDR3 DNA reads TGTGCCAGCAGCTTGAGCCGGGTCACTGAAGCTTTCTTT. The chain employs TRBV11-3 and TRBJ1-1; D gene unclear. Trimming removed 3 bases from V and 4 bases from J, with 9 bases in between. The germline CDR1 and CDR2 sequences are SGHNT and YENEEA. The CDR3 covers 13 residues.

V usage is TRBV30 and J usage is TRBJ1-5; unclear D gene. With 2 bases removed from V and 2 bases from J, the gap between germline ends came to 10 bases. This CDR3 comprises 14 residues. CDR1 is GTSNPN and CDR2 is SVGIG in the germline V gene (reference sequence). DNA for the CDR3: TGTGCCTGGAGTCCCCGGGTGGGCAATCAGCCCCAGCATTTT. It translates to CAWSPRVGNQPQHF.

The V gene is TRBV21-1, the J gene TRBJ1-2; TRBD1, the D gene given by the table, was not confirmed from the DNA. TRBV21-1 is reported as a pseudogene. The CDR3 loop spans 17 amino acids. CDR3 loop: CASSKSRPGEVNYGYTF. The CDR3 DNA sequence: TGTGCCAGCAGCAAAAGTCGGCCAGGCGAAGTCAACTATGGCTACACCTTC.

This clone was observed once. The chain is built from TRBV30 and TRBJ1-1; no reliable D call. Germline V CDR1 and CDR2: GTSNPN, SVGIG (reference sequence). Trimming left V 1 base short and J 7 bases short, with 7 bases between. This CDR3 has 11 amino acids. CDR3: CAWSGMIEAFF. The DNA for the CDR3 is TGTGCCTGGAGTGGAATGATTGAAGCTTTCTTT.

CDR3 bases: TGTGCCAGCAGCTTGGTGGGGGGACTAGCGGAGACCCAGTACTTC. Translated, it gives CASSLVGGLAETQYF. This chain uses TRBV5-4 with TRBJ2-5, with 10 bases identical to TRBD2. The CDR3 loop spans 15 amino acids. Germline values: CDR1 SGHNT, CDR2 YYREEE (reference sequence). Unmatched junction bases numbered 4, after V lost 0 bases and J lost 5 bases.

This clone was seen more than once but under ten times. The chain links TRBV9 to TRBJ1-3; no firm D call. Trimming removed 4 bases from V and 4 bases from J, with 12 bases in between. CDR3 length: 14 amino acids. CDR1 is SGDLS and CDR2 is YYNGEE in the germline V gene. CDR3 in amino acids: CASSPFEVGNTIYF. In DNA, the CDR3 is TGTGCCAGCAGCCCCTTCGAAGTGGGAAACACCATATATTTT.

The genes are TRBV4-1 and TRBJ2-7; TRBD2 matches at 8 bases. V shed 4 bases and J 3 bases; nucleotides not matched to a gene: 11. The V gene's germline CDR1 is MGHRA and CDR2 YSYEKL. CDR3 length: 16 amino acids. DNA for the CDR3: TGCGCCAGCAGCCCCCGGGGGGGACTAGGTTACTACGAGCAGTACTTC. This gives the protein CASSPRGGLGYYEQYF.

Comments on this clone: The same CDR3 also results from other DNA sequences found in this sample. The rearrangement links TRBV6-5 to TRBJ2-6, with no clear D. The CDR3 is 13 amino acids. V lost 2 bases to trimming and J lost 4 bases, with 3 bases between them. The V gene's germline CDR1 is MNHEY and CDR2 SVGAGI. Written as DNA, the CDR3 is TGTGCCAGCAGTTACCCCGGGGCCAACGTCCTGACTTTC. Translated, it gives CASSYPGANVLTF.

This rearrangement joins TRBV6-5 to TRBJ1-6; D is perhaps TRBD1 (5 bases). Germline V CDR1 and CDR2: MNHEY, SVGAGI. The V end lost 5 bases, the J end lost 8 bases, and 13 bases lay between the germline ends. CDR3 size: 14 residues. The CDR3 reads CASSVGREDSPLHF. CDR3 coding DNA: TGTGCCAGCAGTGTGGGACGGGAGGATTCACCCCTCCACTTT.

V is TRBV7-2 and J is TRBJ2-1; a weak D match, TRBD2 (6 bases). The ends were cut back, 1 base at V and 2 bases at J, with 9 bases in the middle. The CDR3 spans 15 residues. CDR1 is SGHTA, CDR2 FQGNSA, per germline. The CDR3 DNA sequence: TGTGCCAGCAGCTTAGGGCGGGGCACCTACAATGAGCAGTTCTTC. As protein: CASSLGRGTYNEQFF.

The chain combines TRBV30 with TRBJ2-3; 7 bases fit TRBD2. Looked up from germline, CDR1 is GTSNPN and CDR2 is SVGIG (reference sequence). Trimming removed 2 bases from V and 5 bases from J; junction bases left unmatched: 4. The CDR3 length is 13 residues. The CDR3 DNA sequence: TGTGCCTGGAGTAGGCGGGAGAGAGATACGCAGTATTTT. Its protein product is CAWSRRERDTQYF.

The genes are TRBV11-1 and TRBJ2-2; D is undetermined. The CDR3 loop spans 12 amino acids. The germline CDR1 and CDR2 sequences are SGHAT and FQDESV (reference sequence). V lost 6 bases to trimming and J lost 6 bases, with 8 bases between them. The CDR3: CASSYSPGELFF. DNA for the CDR3: TGTGCCAGCAGTTACAGCCCCGGGGAGCTGTTTTTT.

This clone was counted once. This chain joins TRBV15 and TRBJ2-3; TRBD2 is a possible D gene (6 bases). This CDR3 comprises 15 residues. V lost 1 base, J lost 2 bases, and 10 bases lay in between. CDR1 LNHNV and CDR2 YYDKDF come from the germline V gene (reference sequence). CDR3 nucleotides: TGTGCCACCAGCAGAGTTGCGGGACCCACAGATACGCAGTATTTT. Encoded protein: CATSRVAGPTDTQYF. The entire variable domain, with the rest obtained from reference TRBV15 and TRBJ2-3, is as follows: DAMVIQNPRYQVTQFGKPVTLSCSQTLNHNVMYWYQQKSSQAPKLLFHYYDKDFNNEADTPDNFQSRRPNTSFCFLDIRSPGLGDTAMYLCATSRVAGPTDTQYFGPGTRLTVL.

The chain combines TRBV5-1 with TRBJ2-1, with TRBD1 identical over 9 bases. Germline CDR1 reads SGHRS; CDR2 reads YFSETQ. The V and J ends lost 5 bases and 3 bases, in that order; junction bases with no gene match: 6. The CDR3 is 15 residues long. The DNA for the CDR3 is TGCGCCAGCAGTCTGGGACAGGGCGGCTACAATGAGCAGTTCTTC. It is translated as CASSLGQGGYNEQFF.

This clone has at least ten counts. The same CDR3 is also encoded by other DNA sequences in this sample. The chain combines TRBV13 with TRBJ2-7, with a weak D call TRBD1 (5 bases). The CDR3 length is 13 residues. The V and J ends lost 1 base and 4 bases respectively, with 8 bases between them. In germline, CDR1 is PRHDT, CDR2 FYEKMQ (reference sequence). The CDR3 region is CASSLVRAYEQYF. CDR3 nucleotides: TGTGCCAGCAGCTTAGTCAGGGCGTACGAGCAGTACTTC.

This clone came up once. The chain recombines TRBV20-1 with TRBJ2-5; D remains unclear. V lost 4 bases to trimming and J lost 5 bases, with 8 bases between them. This CDR3 has 11 residues. CDR1 is DFQATT, CDR2 SNEGSKA, per germline (reference sequence). CDR3 nucleotide sequence: TGCAGTGCTAACGACCCCGAGACCCAGTACTTC. Amino acids: CSANDPETQYF.

The CDR3 DNA reads as TGTGCCAGCAGTCCTCGACAAGACAGGGGACAAGAGACCCAGTACTTC. It is translated as CASSPRQDRGQETQYF. The chain uses TRBV27 and TRBJ2-5; 8 positions match TRBD1. This CDR3 region has 16 residues. V lost 5 bases to trimming and J lost 2 bases; unmatched junction nucleotides: 10. Germline V lookup: CDR1 MNHEY, CDR2 SMNVEV (reference sequence).

A note on this clone: Additional DNA sequences in this sample encode the identical CDR3. The rearrangement joins TRBV5-1 to TRBJ2-7; D perhaps matches TRBD2 (6 bases). This CDR3 has 14 residues. CDR1 and CDR2 (germline): SGHRS, YFSETQ. The ends were cut back, 0 bases at V and 2 bases at J, with 9 bases in the middle. This CDR3 reads CASSLGGGTYEQYF. The CDR3 DNA sequence: TGCGCCAGCAGCTTGGGGGGAGGAACCTACGAGCAGTACTTC.

The chain combines TRBV5-3 with TRBJ2-3, with D uncertain. TRBV5-3 is known as an ORF, though its function is uncertain. V was pared by 3 bases and J by 5 bases, with 10 bases between. The length of the CDR3 is 13 residues. CDR3 in amino acids: CARSWPLVDTQYF. In DNA, the CDR3 is TGTGCCAGAAGCTGGCCGCTAGTAGATACGCAGTATTTT.

CDR3 coding DNA: TGCGCCAGCAGCCTAGGGACAGGGGAAATTCGCACTGAAGCTTTCTTT. Translated: CASSLGTGEIRTEAFF. The rearrangement uses TRBV5-1 and TRBJ1-1, with 10 bases that match TRBD1. V trimming: 4 bases; J trimming: 4 bases; junction bases outside the gene matches: 10. The CDR3 totals 16 residues. Germline CDR1 is SGHRS and CDR2 is YFSETQ.